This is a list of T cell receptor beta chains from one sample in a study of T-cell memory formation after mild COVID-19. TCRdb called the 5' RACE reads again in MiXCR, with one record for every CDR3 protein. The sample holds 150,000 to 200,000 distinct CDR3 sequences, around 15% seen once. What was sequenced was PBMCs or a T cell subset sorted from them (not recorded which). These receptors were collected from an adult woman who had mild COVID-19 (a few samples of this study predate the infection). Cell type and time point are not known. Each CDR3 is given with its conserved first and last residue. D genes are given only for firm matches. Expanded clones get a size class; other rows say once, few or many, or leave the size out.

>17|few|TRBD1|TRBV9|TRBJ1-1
CASSVSPGTGGESEAFF
TGTGCCAGCAGCGTGAGTCCCGGGACAGGTGGTGAGTCTGAAGCTTTCTTT
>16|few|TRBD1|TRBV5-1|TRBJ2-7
CASSVAGDRASYEQYF
TGCGCCAGCAGCGTCGCTGGGGACAGGGCGTCCTACGAGCAGTACTTC
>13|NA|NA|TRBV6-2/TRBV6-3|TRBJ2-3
CASSYERSGTQYF
TGTGCCAGCAGTTACGAGAGAAGCGGTACGCAGTATTTT
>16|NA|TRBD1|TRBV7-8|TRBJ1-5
CASSDPGQGHNQPQHF
TGTGCCAGCAGCGACCCGGGACAGGGACACAATCAGCCCCAGCATTTT
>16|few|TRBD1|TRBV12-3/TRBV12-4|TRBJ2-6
CASAGTGRSGANVLTF
TGTGCCAGCGCCGGGACAGGGAGATCTGGGGCCAACGTCCTGACTTTC
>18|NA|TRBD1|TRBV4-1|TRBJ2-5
CASSPSSPGTVKQETQYF
TGCGCCAGCAGCCCGAGCTCCCCCGGGACAGTGAAGCAAGAGACCCAGTACTTC
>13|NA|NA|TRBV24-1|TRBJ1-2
CATTAGANYGYTF
TGTGCCACCACCGCAGGGGCTAACTATGGCTACACCTTC
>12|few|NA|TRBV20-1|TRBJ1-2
CSASPGQVTYTF
TGCAGTGCTAGCCCGGGACAAGTAACCTACACCTTC
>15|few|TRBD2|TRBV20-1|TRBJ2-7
CSARSLAESSYEQYF
TGCAGTGCTAGATCCCTAGCGGAGAGCTCCTACGAGCAGTACTTC
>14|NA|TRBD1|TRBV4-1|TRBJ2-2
CASSTDRSTGELFF
TGCGCCAGCAGCACGGACAGGAGCACCGGGGAGCTGTTTTTT
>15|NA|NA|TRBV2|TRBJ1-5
CASSEDGAPNQPQHF
TGTGCCAGCAGTGAAGACGGAGCTCCAAATCAGCCCCAGCATTTT
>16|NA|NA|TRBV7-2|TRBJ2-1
CASSLVGTTSYNEQFF
TGTGCCAGCAGCTTGGTGGGGACAACGTCCTACAATGAGCAGTTCTTC
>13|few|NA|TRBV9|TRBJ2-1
CASSVASLNEQFF
TGTGCCAGCAGCGTAGCATCCCTCAATGAGCAGTTCTTC
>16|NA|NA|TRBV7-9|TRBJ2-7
CASSLIRGVSSYEQYF
TGTGCCAGCAGCTTAATTAGAGGGGTTAGCTCCTACGAGCAGTACTTC
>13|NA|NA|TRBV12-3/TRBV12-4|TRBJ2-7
CASSLNRVYEQYF
TGTGCCAGCAGTTTAAACAGGGTCTACGAGCAGTACTTC
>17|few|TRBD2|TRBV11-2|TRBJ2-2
CASSPWTSGRATGELFF
TGTGCCAGCAGCCCATGGACTAGCGGGAGGGCCACCGGGGAGCTGTTTTTT
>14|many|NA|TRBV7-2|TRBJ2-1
CASGSNRAYNEQFF
TGTGCCAGCGGATCCAACAGAGCCTACAATGAGCAGTTCTTC
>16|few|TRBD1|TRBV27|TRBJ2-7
CASSWRTGVRTYEQYF
TGTGCCAGCAGTTGGAGGACAGGGGTTAGGACCTACGAGCAGTACTTC
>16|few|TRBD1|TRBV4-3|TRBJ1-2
CASSQLLGQGNYGYTF
TGCGCCAGCAGCCAACTATTGGGACAGGGAAACTATGGCTACACCTTC
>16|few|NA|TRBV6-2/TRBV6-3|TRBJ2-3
CASSYGPPDSTDTQYF
TGTGCCAGCAGTTACGGGCCACCGGATAGCACAGATACGCAGTATTTT
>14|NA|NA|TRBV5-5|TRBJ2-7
CASSSGTPSYEQYF
TGTGCCAGCAGTTCCGGGACTCCTTCCTACGAGCAGTACTTC
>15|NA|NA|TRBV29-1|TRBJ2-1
CSVGQGGSSYNEQFF
TGCAGCGTTGGGCAAGGGGGTTCGTCCTACAATGAGCAGTTCTTC
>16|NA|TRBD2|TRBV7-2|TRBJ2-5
CASSPGLASSQGAQYF
TGTGCCAGCAGCCCCGGACTAGCGAGCTCCCAAGGGGCCCAGTACTTC
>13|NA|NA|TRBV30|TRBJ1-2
CAWSALLVNGYTF
TGTGCCTGGAGTGCCTTGTTGGTAAATGGCTACACCTTC
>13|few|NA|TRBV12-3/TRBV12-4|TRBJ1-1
CASSSTANTEAFF
TGTGCCAGCAGTAGCACAGCGAACACTGAAGCTTTCTTT
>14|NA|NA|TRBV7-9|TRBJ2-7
CASSPGNQGYEQYF
TGTGCCAGCAGCCCTGGAAATCAGGGGTACGAGCAGTACTTC
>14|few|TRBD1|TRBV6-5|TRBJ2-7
CASSSGTGENEQYF
TGTGCCAGCAGTTCCGGGACAGGGGAAAACGAGCAGTACTTC
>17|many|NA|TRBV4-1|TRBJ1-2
CASSQRIIRTQGDGYTF
TGCGCCAGCAGCCAGAGAATAATTCGCACTCAGGGAGATGGCTACACCTTC
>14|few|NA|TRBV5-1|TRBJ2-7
CASSLTANSYEQYF
TGCGCCAGCAGCTTGACAGCGAACTCCTACGAGCAGTACTTC
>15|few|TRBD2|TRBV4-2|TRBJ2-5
CASSQETSGQETQYF
TGTGCCAGCAGCCAAGAGACTAGCGGACAAGAGACCCAGTACTTC
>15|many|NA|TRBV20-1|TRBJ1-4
CSARDSGGFNEKLFF
TGCAGTGCTAGAGATAGCGGTGGATTTAATGAAAAACTGTTTTTT
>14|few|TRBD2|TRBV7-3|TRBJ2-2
CASSHSTSAGELFF
TGTGCCAGCAGCCATTCGACTAGCGCCGGGGAGCTGTTTTTT
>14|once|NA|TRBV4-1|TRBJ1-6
CASSQVEGKSPLHF
TGCGCCAGCAGCCAAGTGGAAGGGAAATCACCCCTCCACTTT
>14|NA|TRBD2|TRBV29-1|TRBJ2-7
CSVARLAGNYEQYF
TGCAGCGTCGCGCGGCTAGCGGGCAACTACGAGCAGTACTTC
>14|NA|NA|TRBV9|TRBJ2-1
CASSASSSSNEQFF
TGTGCCAGCAGCGCCTCGTCTAGCAGCAATGAGCAGTTCTTC
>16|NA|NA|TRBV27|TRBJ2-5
CASSLSGYRDQETQYF
TGTGCCAGCAGTTTAAGCGGCTACAGGGACCAAGAGACCCAGTACTTC
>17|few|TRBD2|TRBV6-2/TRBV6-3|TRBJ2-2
CASIGLAGGPLAGELFF
TGTGCCAGCATCGGACTAGCGGGAGGGCCGTTGGCCGGGGAGCTGTTTTTT
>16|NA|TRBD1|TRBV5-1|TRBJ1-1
CASSYQASFQGAEAFF
TGCGCCAGCAGCTACCAGGCATCGTTCCAGGGGGCTGAAGCTTTCTTT
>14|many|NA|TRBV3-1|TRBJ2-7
CASSAMGGRNEQYF
TGTGCCAGCAGCGCAATGGGGGGTCGGAACGAGCAGTACTTC
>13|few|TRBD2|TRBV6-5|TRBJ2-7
CASSYERGAEQYF
TGTGCCAGCAGTTATGAGCGGGGGGCCGAGCAGTACTTC
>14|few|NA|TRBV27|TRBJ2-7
CASSLYGGFNEQYF
TGTGCCAGCAGTTTATACGGGGGTTTTAACGAGCAGTACTTC
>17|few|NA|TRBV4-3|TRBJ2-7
CASSQEASGAWDYEQYF
TGCGCCAGCAGCCAAGAAGCCTCAGGAGCCTGGGATTACGAGCAGTACTTC
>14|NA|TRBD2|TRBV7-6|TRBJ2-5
CASSAGSGEETQYF
TGTGCCAGCAGCGCGGGCAGCGGGGAAGAGACCCAGTACTTC
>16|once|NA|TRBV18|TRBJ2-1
CASSTYLWTARDEQFF
TGTGCCAGCTCAACTTATCTATGGACAGCTCGGGATGAGCAGTTCTTC
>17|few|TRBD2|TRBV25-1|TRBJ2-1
CASSEVGRAGGRGEQFF
TGTGCCAGCAGTGAAGTCGGGAGAGCGGGAGGTCGCGGTGAGCAGTTCTTC
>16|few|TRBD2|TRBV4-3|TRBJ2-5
CASSQQLAGDGETQYF
TGCGCCAGCAGCCAACAACTAGCGGGAGATGGAGAGACCCAGTACTTC
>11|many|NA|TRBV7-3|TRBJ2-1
CASSSSGEQFF
TGTGCCAGCAGTTCAAGTGGGGAGCAGTTCTTC
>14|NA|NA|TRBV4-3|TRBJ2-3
CASSLSANTDTQYF
TGCGCCAGCAGCCTTTCGGCCAACACAGATACGCAGTATTTT
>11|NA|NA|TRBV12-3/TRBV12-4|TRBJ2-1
CASGPGNEQFF
TGTGCCAGCGGCCCGGGCAATGAGCAGTTCTTC
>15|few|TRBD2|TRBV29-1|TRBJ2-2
CSVEGLAGDTGELFF
TGCAGCGTTGAGGGACTAGCGGGAGACACCGGGGAGCTGTTTTTT
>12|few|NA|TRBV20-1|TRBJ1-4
CSAHGLDEKLFF
TGCAGTGCTCACGGGTTGGATGAAAAACTGTTTTTT
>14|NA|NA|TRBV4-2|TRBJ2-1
CASTRGVWQDEQFF
TGTGCCAGCACAAGGGGGGTTTGGCAGGATGAGCAGTTCTTC
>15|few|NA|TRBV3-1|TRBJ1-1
CASSPRGLADTEAFF
TGTGCCAGCAGCCCGCGGGGTCTGGCGGACACTGAAGCTTTCTTT
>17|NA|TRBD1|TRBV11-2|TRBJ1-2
CASSLESGTGSYYGYTF
TGTGCCAGCAGCTTAGAATCCGGGACAGGGTCATACTATGGCTACACCTTC
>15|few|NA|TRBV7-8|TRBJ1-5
CASRARGGSNQPQHF
TGTGCCAGCAGGGCTCGGGGAGGGAGCAATCAGCCCCAGCATTTT
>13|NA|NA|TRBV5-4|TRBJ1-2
CASSFDRGRGYTF
TGTGCCAGCAGCTTTGACCGGGGTCGAGGCTACACCTTC
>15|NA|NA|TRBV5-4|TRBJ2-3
CASSLYSGGADTQYF
TGTGCCAGCAGCCTCTACTCGGGGGGCGCGGATACGCAGTATTTT
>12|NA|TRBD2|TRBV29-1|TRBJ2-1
CSGTSKHNEQFF
TGCAGCGGGACTAGCAAACACAATGAGCAGTTCTTC